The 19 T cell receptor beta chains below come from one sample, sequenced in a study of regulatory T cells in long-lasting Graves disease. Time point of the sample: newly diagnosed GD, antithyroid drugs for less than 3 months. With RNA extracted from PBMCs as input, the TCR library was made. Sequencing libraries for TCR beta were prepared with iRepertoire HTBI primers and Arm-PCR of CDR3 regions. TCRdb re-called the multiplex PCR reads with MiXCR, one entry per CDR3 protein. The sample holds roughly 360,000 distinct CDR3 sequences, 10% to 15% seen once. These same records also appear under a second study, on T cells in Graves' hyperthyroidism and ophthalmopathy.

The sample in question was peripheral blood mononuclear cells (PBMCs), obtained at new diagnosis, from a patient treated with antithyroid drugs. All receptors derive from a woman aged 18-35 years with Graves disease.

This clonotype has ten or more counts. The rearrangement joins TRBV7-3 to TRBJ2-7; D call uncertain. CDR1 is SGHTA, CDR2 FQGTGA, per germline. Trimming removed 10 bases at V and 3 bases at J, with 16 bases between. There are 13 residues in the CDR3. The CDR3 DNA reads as TGTGCCACCGGGTCAGGCTCAATCTACGAGCAGTACTTC. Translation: CATGSGSIYEQYF.

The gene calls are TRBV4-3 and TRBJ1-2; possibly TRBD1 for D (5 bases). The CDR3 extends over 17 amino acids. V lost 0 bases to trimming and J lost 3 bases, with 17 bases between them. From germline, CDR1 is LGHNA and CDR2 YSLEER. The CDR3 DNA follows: TGCGCCAGCAGCCAAGATGGAGTGTTGAGGGGACACTATGGCTACACCTTC. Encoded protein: CASSQDGVLRGHYGYTF.

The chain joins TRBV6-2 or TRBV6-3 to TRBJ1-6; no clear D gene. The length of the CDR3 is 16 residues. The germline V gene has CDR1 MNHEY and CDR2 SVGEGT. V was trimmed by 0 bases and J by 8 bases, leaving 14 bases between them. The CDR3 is CASSYSRERMDSPLHF. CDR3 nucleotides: TGTGCCAGCAGTTACTCGCGGGAGAGGATGGATTCACCCCTCCACTTT.

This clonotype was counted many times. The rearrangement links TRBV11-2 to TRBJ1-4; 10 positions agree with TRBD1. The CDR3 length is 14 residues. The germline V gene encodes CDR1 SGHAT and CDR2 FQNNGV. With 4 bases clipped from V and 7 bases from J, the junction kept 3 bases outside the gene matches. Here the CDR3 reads CASSSGQGSEKLFF. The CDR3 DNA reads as TGTGCCAGCAGCTCGGGACAGGGGTCTGAAAAACTGTTTTTT.

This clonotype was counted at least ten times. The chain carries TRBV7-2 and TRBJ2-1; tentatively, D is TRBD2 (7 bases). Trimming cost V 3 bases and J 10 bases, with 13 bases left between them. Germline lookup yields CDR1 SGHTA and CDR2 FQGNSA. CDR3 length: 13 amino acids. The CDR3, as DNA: TGTGCCAGCAGCTTGGGGGGGCCTCTGGAGCAGTTCTTC. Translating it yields CASSLGGPLEQFF.

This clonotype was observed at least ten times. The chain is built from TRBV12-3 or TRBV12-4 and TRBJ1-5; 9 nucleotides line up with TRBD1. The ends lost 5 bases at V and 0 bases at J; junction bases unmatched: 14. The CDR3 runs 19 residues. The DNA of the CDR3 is TGTGCCAGCAGTCCGCCCGGGACAGGGCCAAGTTATAGCAATCAGCCCCAGCATTTT. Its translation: CASSPPGTGPSYSNQPQHF.

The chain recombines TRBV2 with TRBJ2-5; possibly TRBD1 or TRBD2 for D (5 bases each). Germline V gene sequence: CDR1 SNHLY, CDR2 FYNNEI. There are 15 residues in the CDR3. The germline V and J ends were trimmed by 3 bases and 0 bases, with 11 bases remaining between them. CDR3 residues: CASSDEGLYQETQYF. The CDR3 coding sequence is TGTGCCAGCAGTGACGAGGGGCTCTACCAAGAGACCCAGTACTTC.

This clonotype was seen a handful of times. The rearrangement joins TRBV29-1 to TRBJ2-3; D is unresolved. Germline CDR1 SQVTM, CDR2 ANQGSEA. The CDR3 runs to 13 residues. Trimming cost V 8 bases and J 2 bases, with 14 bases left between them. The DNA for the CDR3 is TGCAGCCTTATGGTGGGGAACACAGATACGCAGTATTTT. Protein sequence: CSLMVGNTDTQYF.

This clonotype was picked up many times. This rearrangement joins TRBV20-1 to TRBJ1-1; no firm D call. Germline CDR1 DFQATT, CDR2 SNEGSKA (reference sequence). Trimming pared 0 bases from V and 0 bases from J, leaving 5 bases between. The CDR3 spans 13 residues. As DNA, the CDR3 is TGCAGTGCTAGAGATCTGCTGAACACTGAAGCTTTCTTT. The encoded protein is CSARDLLNTEAFF.

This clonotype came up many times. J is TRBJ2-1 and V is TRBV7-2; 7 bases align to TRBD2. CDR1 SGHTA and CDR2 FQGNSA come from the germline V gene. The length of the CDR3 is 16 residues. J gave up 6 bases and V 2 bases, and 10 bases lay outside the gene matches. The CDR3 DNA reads TGTGCCAGCAGCTTATCCTGGGTGGGCGGGAGCAATGAGCAGTTCTTC. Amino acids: CASSLSWVGGSNEQFF.

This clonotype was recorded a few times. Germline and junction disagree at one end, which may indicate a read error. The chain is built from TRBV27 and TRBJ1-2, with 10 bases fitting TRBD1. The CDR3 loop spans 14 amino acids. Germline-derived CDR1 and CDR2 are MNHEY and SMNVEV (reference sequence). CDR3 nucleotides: TGTGCCAGCAGTTGGGACAGGGGCAACTATAGCTACACCTTC. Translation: CASSWDRGNYSYTF.

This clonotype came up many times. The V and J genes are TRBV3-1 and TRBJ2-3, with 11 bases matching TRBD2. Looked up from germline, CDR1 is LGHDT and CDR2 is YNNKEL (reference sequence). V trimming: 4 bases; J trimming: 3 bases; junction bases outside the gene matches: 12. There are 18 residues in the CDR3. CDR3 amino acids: CASSLISGGAVSTDTQYF. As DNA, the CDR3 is TGTGCCAGCAGCCTTATTAGCGGGGGGGCCGTAAGTACAGATACGCAGTATTTT.

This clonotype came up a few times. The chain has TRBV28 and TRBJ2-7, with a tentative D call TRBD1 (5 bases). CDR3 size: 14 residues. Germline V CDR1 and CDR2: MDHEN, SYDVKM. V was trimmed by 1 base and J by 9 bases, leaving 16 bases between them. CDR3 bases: TGTGCCAGCAGTTTATCGGGCAGGGCCCGGCGGCAGTACTTC. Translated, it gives CASSLSGRARRQYF. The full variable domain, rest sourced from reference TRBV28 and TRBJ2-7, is DVKVTQSSRYLVKRTGEKVFLECVQDMDHENMFWYRQDPGLGLRLIYFSYDVKMKEKGDIPEGYSVSREKKERFSLILESASTNQTSMYLCASSLSGRARRQYFGPGTRLTVT.

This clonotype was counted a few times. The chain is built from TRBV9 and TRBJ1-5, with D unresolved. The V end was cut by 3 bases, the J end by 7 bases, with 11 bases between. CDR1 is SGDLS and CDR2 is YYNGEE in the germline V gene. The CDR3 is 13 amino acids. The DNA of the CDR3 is TGTGCCAGCAGCGCTAACAGAGACCAGCCCCAGCATTTT. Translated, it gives CASSANRDQPQHF.

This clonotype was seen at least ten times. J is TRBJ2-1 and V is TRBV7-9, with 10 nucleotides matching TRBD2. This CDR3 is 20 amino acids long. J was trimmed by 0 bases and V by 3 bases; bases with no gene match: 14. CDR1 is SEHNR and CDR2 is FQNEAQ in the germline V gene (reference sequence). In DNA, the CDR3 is TGTGCCAGCAGCTTCTTAGCGGGAGGCCGCCGATTAAGCTCCTACAATGAGCAGTTCTTC. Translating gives CASSFLAGGRRLSSYNEQFF.

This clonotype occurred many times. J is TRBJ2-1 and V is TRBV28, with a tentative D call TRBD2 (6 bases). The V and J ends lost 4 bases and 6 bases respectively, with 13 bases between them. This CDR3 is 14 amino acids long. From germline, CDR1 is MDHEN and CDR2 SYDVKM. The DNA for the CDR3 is TGTGCCAGCAGTTATTCGGGAGCCGGCAATGAGCAGTTCTTC. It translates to CASSYSGAGNEQFF.

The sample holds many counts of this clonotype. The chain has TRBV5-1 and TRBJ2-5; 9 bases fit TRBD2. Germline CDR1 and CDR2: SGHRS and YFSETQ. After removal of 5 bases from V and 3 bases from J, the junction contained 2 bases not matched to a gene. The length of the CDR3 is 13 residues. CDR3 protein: CASRIAGEETQYF. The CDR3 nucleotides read TGCGCCAGCAGGATAGCGGGAGAAGAGACCCAGTACTTC.

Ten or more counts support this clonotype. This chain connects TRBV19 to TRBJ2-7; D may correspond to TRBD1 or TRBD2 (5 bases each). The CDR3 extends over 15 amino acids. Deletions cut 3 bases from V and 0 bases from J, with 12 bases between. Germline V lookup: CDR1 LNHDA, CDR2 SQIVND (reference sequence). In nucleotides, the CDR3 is TGTGCCAGTAGTATCCAACGGGGCAGCTCCTACGAGCAGTACTTC. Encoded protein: CASSIQRGSSYEQYF.

CDR3 residues: CASSSRDNLAKNIQYF. CDR3 coding DNA: TGTGCCAGCAGCTCCCGGGACAATTTAGCCAAAAACATTCAGTACTTC. This rearrangement joins TRBV13 to TRBJ2-4; tentative D call: TRBD1 (6 bases). Trimming pared 4 bases from V and 0 bases from J, leaving 13 bases between. CDR1 and CDR2 from the germline V gene are PRHDT and FYEKMQ (reference sequence). This CDR3 spans 16 amino acids.